Listed here are 22 T cell receptor beta chains from one sample, sequenced in a study of blood T cells in healthy people across ages. Alongside a J-beta primer mix, a sample-barcoded 5' primer served in a second PCR lasting roughly 6 to 11 cycles. MiXCR, applied by TCRdb to the 5' RACE reads, yields one record per CDR3 protein. Here the sample spans 800,000 to 950,000 distinct CDR3 sequences, about 27% being singletons. The data were also submitted as part of a second study, on T cells of mothers and their children.

The sequenced sample was blood. These receptors were collected from a woman between 35 and 50 years old in good health.

The chain recombines TRBV5-1 with TRBJ2-2; 8 bases match TRBD1. The CDR3 extends over 16 amino acids. After removal of 7 bases from V and 4 bases from J, the junction contained 12 bases not matched to a gene. Germline V lookup: CDR1 SGHRS, CDR2 YFSETQ. Here the CDR3 reads CASWLTITGGTGELFF. DNA for the CDR3: TGCGCCAGCTGGTTGACCATCACAGGGGGCACCGGGGAGCTGTTTTTT.

This clonotype was counted a few times. This chain joins TRBV20-1 and TRBJ1-6; maybe TRBD1 (5 bases). The germline V gene encodes CDR1 DFQATT and CDR2 SNEGSKA (reference sequence). The CDR3 runs 17 residues. Deletions cut 6 bases from V and 4 bases from J, with 22 bases between. The CDR3 nucleotides are TGCAGTGCACCCATTCAGGGCCTTACTATGTATAATTCACCCCTCCACTTT. Translation gives CSAPIQGLTMYNSPLHF.

A few counts support this clonotype. The chain is built from TRBV29-1 and TRBJ1-1, with D tentatively TRBD1 (5 bases). The CDR3 has 13 residues. In germline, CDR1 is SQVTM, CDR2 ANQGSEA. The V end lost 5 bases, the J end lost 1 base, and 11 bases lay between the germline ends. The CDR3 bases are TGCAGCGTTCAGAGGGGTTCGAACACTGAAGCTTTCTTT. This translates into CSVQRGSNTEAFF.

V and J are TRBV5-1 and TRBJ2-1, with 12 bases fitting TRBD2. The germline gives CDR1 SGHRS, CDR2 YFSETQ. This CDR3 contains 17 residues. V shed 0 bases and J 5 bases; nucleotides not matched to a gene: 6. CDR3 amino acids: CASSLASGGAGNNEQFF. The CDR3 coding sequence is TGCGCCAGCAGCTTGGCTAGCGGGGGGGCTGGGAACAATGAGCAGTTCTTC.

The chain joins TRBV12-3 or TRBV12-4 to TRBJ1-1; 9 bases line up with TRBD1. The CDR3 consists of 16 residues. The V and J ends lost 6 bases and 0 bases, in that order; junction bases with no gene match: 8. The CDR3 reads CASRGNRGRLNTEAFF. CDR3 DNA: TGTGCCAGCAGGGGAAACAGGGGGCGGTTGAACACTGAAGCTTTCTTT.

V and J are TRBV5-1 and TRBJ1-4; D is perhaps TRBD1 (6 bases). Deletions cut 3 bases from V and 3 bases from J, with 15 bases between. This CDR3 is built from 16 residues. CDR1 and CDR2 from the germline V gene are SGHRS and YFSETQ. The chain's CDR3 is CASSSGRGASNEKLFF. Here the CDR3 DNA reads TGCGCCAGCAGCTCCGGTCGGGGGGCGTCTAATGAAAAACTGTTTTTT.

This clonotype came up many times. The genes are TRBV7-9 and TRBJ2-7; TRBD1 matches 10 bases. Germline lookup yields CDR1 SEHNR and CDR2 FQNEAQ (reference sequence). The CDR3 is 18 amino acids. V lost 5 bases and J lost 0; bases outside the gene matches: 13. The CDR3 protein is CASSPPWGQGSLSYEQYF. CDR3 bases: TGTGCCAGCAGCCCTCCGTGGGGACAGGGGTCTCTCTCCTACGAGCAGTACTTC. Full variable domain (remainder filled in from reference TRBV7-9 and TRBJ2-7): DTGVSQNPRHKITKRGQNVTFRCDPISEHNRLYWYRQTLGQGPEFLTYFQNEAQLEKSRLLSDRFSAERPKGSFSTLEIQRTEQGDSAMYLCASSPPWGQGSLSYEQYFGPGTRLTVT.

This clonotype turned up a few times. The rearrangement joins TRBV7-9 to TRBJ1-2; D possibly corresponds to TRBD1 (5 bases). CDR1 SEHNR and CDR2 FQNEAQ come from the germline V gene (reference sequence). The CDR3 sequence is 19 residues long. Trimming took 1 base from V and 4 from J, leaving 25 bases between them. CDR3 DNA sequence: TGTGCCAGCAGCTTAGTTCCGGGGTCGACACACATCGACAGCTATGGCTACACCTTC. It specifies CASSLVPGSTHIDSYGYTF.

The V and J genes are TRBV28 and TRBJ1-2, with 7 bases aligning to TRBD1. Losses at the gene ends were 3 bases for V and 2 bases for J; bases not matched to a gene: 9. The germline gives CDR1 MDHEN, CDR2 SYDVKM. This CDR3 is built from 16 residues. The CDR3 reads CASSLITGVGNYGYTF. DNA for the CDR3: TGTGCCAGCAGTTTGATTACAGGGGTTGGAAACTATGGCTACACCTTC.

This chain connects TRBV12-3 or TRBV12-4 to TRBJ2-5; tentatively, D is TRBD2 (7 bases). The CDR3 contains 15 residues. Trimming took 8 bases from V and 1 from J, leaving 17 bases between them. CDR3 in DNA: TGTGCCAGCTGTCAGAGGGGGGGCTTCCAAGAGACCCAGTACTTC. Protein: CASCQRGGFQETQYF.

This clonotype was seen only once. The V call is TRBV6-5, the J call TRBJ2-5; 8 bases fit TRBD2. CDR1 and CDR2 from the germline V gene are MNHEY and SVGAGI. After removal of 5 bases from V and 6 bases from J, the junction contained 8 bases not matched to a gene. This CDR3 region has 14 residues. The DNA for the CDR3 is TGTGCCAGCAGTCGACCCGGGACTAGGAAGACCCAGTACTTC. It translates to CASSRPGTRKTQYF.

A word on this clonotype: It may be a read error: a sequence one base away is much more abundant. The conserved phenylalanine or tryptophan is not found at the CDR3 terminus, so this likely reflects a read error. The chain links TRBV20-1 to TRBJ2-5; D uncertain. Trimming removed 2 bases at V and 5 bases at J, with 9 bases between. The CDR3 has 12 amino acids. Germline V lookup: CDR1 DFQATT, CDR2 SNEGSKA (reference sequence). CDR3 amino acids: CSARNVPETQYL. The CDR3, as DNA: TGCAGTGCTAGAAACGTGCCGGAGACCCAGTACCTC.

This sequence joins TRBV3-1 and TRBJ2-1; tentative D call: TRBD2 (6 bases). CDR3 size: 15 residues. Germline V lookup: CDR1 LGHDT, CDR2 YNNKEL (reference sequence). Trimming took off 1 base at V and 3 bases at J, with 10 bases between the two ends. In DNA form, the CDR3 reads TGTGCCAGCAGCCAAGTGGGGGGAGACTACAATGAGCAGTTCTTC. Its translation: CASSQVGGDYNEQFF.

The chain recombines TRBV10-3 with TRBJ1-2; D gene ambiguous. The ends were cut back, 11 bases at V and 2 bases at J, with 15 bases in the middle. CDR3 length: 13 amino acids. Germline loops: CDR1 ENHRY, CDR2 SYGVKD. DNA of the CDR3: TGTGCCGTCAACAAGGAGGGAAACTATGGCTACACCTTC. This encodes CAVNKEGNYGYTF.

Ten or more counts support this clonotype. This sequence joins TRBV7-3 and TRBJ1-2; 9 bases line up with TRBD1. V gave up 4 bases and J gave up 8 bases; unmatched junction bases: 5. The germline CDR1 and CDR2 sequences are SGHTA and FQGTGA. This CDR3 comprises 13 residues. This CDR3 reads CASSSRTGDGYTF. CDR3 bases: TGTGCCAGCAGCTCCAGGACAGGGGACGGCTACACCTTC.

This clonotype was seen just once. The V call is TRBV7-8, the J call TRBJ1-2; 9 bases are shared with TRBD1. CDR1 and CDR2 from the germline V gene are SGHVS and FQNEAQ. CDR3 length: 15 amino acids. J gave up 3 bases and V 6 bases, and 8 bases lay outside the gene matches. The DNA of the CDR3 is TGTGCCAGCAGATCCACAGGGGGCAGTGACTATGGCTACACCTTC. Translated, it gives CASRSTGGSDYGYTF.

This clonotype occurred many times. The chain combines TRBV30 with TRBJ1-5, with a possible D match to TRBD1 (6 bases). Looked up from germline, CDR1 is GTSNPN and CDR2 is SVGIG (reference sequence). There are 12 residues in the CDR3. Trimming stripped 3 bases from V and 9 bases from J, with 12 bases between. The CDR3 sequence: CAWSRTQGPQHF. DNA for the CDR3: TGTGCCTGGAGCCGAACACAGGGGCCCCAGCATTTT.

This clonotype was observed many times. This chain connects TRBV10-2 to TRBJ2-1; 7 bases are a match to TRBD1. The CDR3 covers 13 residues. J lost 7 bases, V lost 6 bases, and 6 bases had no gene match. The germline V gene encodes CDR1 WSHSY and CDR2 SAAADI. CDR3 nucleotides: TGCGCCAGCAGCGGACAGGCCCGTAATGAGCAGTTCTTC. This codes for CASSGQARNEQFF.

This clonotype was picked up one time. V and J are TRBV4-1 and TRBJ2-3; 10 bases map to TRBD1. The CDR3 is 14 residues long. The V and J ends lost 3 bases and 10 bases, in that order; junction bases with no gene match: 7. Germline V gene lookup returns CDR1 MGHRA and CDR2 YSYEKL. The CDR3 region has the DNA TGCGCCAGCAGCCAGAAGACAGGGGGCATTCCGCAGTATTTT. This sequence encodes CASSQKTGGIPQYF.

The chain carries TRBV20-1 and TRBJ1-1; D gene unclear. Germline CDR1 is DFQATT and CDR2 is SNEGSKA (reference sequence). The CDR3 covers 14 residues. Deletions cut 0 bases from V and 1 base from J, with 9 bases between. The CDR3 region has the DNA TGCAGTGCTAGAGATCCCCTCGCGAACACTGAAGCTTTCTTT. Translation: CSARDPLANTEAFF.

The chain is built from TRBV4-2 and TRBJ1-2; TRBD1 aligns across 9 bases. This CDR3 has 15 residues. Trimming at V came to 2 bases and at J to 8 bases, leaving 9 bases not matched to a gene. Germline assignment: CDR1 LGHNA and CDR2 YNFKEQ. In DNA form, the CDR3 reads TGTGCCAGCAGCCAAACTTCGGACAGGGGTGGCGGCTACACCTTC. Its protein product is CASSQTSDRGGGYTF.

The chain is built from TRBV6-6 and TRBJ2-7, with D possibly matching TRBD1 (6 bases). The V end lost 2 bases, the J end lost 0 bases, and 11 bases lay between the germline ends. Germline-derived CDR1 and CDR2 are MNHNY and SVGAGI (reference sequence). The CDR3 has 15 amino acids. The chain's CDR3 is CASSYPQGISYEQYF. CDR3 sequence (DNA): TGTGCCAGCAGTTACCCACAGGGAATCTCCTACGAGCAGTACTTC.